This entry describes one TCR beta chain. What it recognizes is unknown. The sample belongs to a study of CD8+CD57+ T cells in acquired aplastic anemia. Study-wide background: An average of 3.2 ug of DNA was obtained from sorted CD4+ and CD8+ cells. Broader study findings: Found in both controls and patients were around 30 CD8+ CDR3 sequences.

Sequencing involved patients with CD8+CD57+ cell expansion previously shown by flow cytometry. At the time of blood sampling, patients had not yet received any therapy. CDR3 and TCR beta VDJ profiling relied on a genomic DNA template. MiXCR was run by TCRdb on the reads, yielding one entry per CDR3 protein. Among hundreds of thousands of distinct CDR3 sequences listed, approximately 33% were seen once. Sequenced: sorted CD4+, CD8+, or CD8+CD57+ T cells (not recorded which) from PBMCs. This TCR came from a human donor with aplastic anemia.

The CDR3, as DNA: TGTGCCAGTAGTATAGCCGGCGGGAGGCGAAATGAGCAGTTCTTC. It codes for CASSIAGGRRNEQFF. V and J are TRBV19 and TRBJ2-1; 8 bases map to TRBD2. V shed 1 base and J 7 bases; nucleotides not matched to a gene: 6. The CDR3 contains 15 residues. CDR1 LNHDA and CDR2 SQIVND come from the germline V gene (reference sequence).